One sample yielded the 25 T cell receptor beta chains listed below, sequenced in a study of Graves' ophthalmopathy and Graves' hyperthyroidism. Beta-chain TCR CDR3 regions were amplified from RNA transcripts. First-round RT-PCR with HTBI primers preceded a second-round multiplex PCR. Each CDR3 protein is one row after TCRdb ran MiXCR on the multiplex PCR reads. Of about 600,000 distinct CDR3 sequences in the sample, under 45% were seen once. What was sequenced was peripheral blood or thyroid tissue (not recorded which). The receptors here all came from an adult man with Graves' hyperthyroidism.

This clonotype was seen ten or more times. The chain combines TRBV19 with TRBJ2-2; the match to TRBD2 covers 7 bases. The CDR3 length is 17 residues. Trimming removed 3 bases from V and 3 bases from J; junction bases left unmatched: 10. Germline V gives CDR1 LNHDA, CDR2 SQIVND (reference sequence). CDR3 sequence reads: CASSMGLADEYTGELFF. Written as DNA, the CDR3 is TGTGCCAGTAGTATGGGGCTAGCGGACGAATACACCGGGGAGCTGTTTTTT.

The sample holds many counts of this clonotype. The rearrangement joins TRBV6-5 to TRBJ1-1; a possible D gene is TRBD1 (5 bases). Germline CDR1 and CDR2: MNHEY and SVGAGI. V lost 1 base and J lost 7, with 19 bases in between. The CDR3 length is 16 residues. The CDR3 bases are TGTGCCAGCAGTTACTTTAGTCTGGGACCCATTGGTGAAGCTTTCTTT. The encoded protein is CASSYFSLGPIGEAFF.

This clonotype was recorded many times. This chain links TRBV12-5 with TRBJ1-5; D is ambiguous. The CDR3 has 11 amino acids. V dropped 3 bases and J dropped 4 bases, with 1 base sitting between them. Germline CDR1 and CDR2: LGHNT and FRNRAP. CDR3 in DNA: TGTGCTAGTGGTTTAAATCAGCCCCAGCATTTT. Amino acids: CASGLNQPQHF.

Written as DNA, the CDR3 is TGTGCCAGCAGTGCAATGGCAAACACTGAAGCTTTCTTT. Translated, it gives CASSAMANTEAFF. The V gene is TRBV2, the J gene TRBJ1-1; D gene uncertain. The CDR3 length is 13 residues. The germline CDR1 and CDR2 sequences are SNHLY and FYNNEI. The V gene lost 4 bases and the J gene lost 2 bases, with 8 bases spanning the gap.

The chain employs TRBV7-9 and TRBJ2-6, with 11 bases aligning to TRBD2. Germline V gene lookup returns CDR1 SEHNR and CDR2 FQNEAQ (reference sequence). V dropped 2 bases and J dropped 10; count of bases not matched to a gene: 7. The length of the CDR3 is 16 residues. CDR3 loop: CASSLPMTSGVNVLTF. In DNA, the CDR3 is TGTGCCAGCAGCTTACCGATGACTAGCGGGGTGAACGTCCTGACTTTC.

This clonotype has at least ten counts. V is TRBV9 and J is TRBJ1-2, with TRBD1 identical over 10 bases. V gave up 2 bases and J gave up 8 bases; unmatched junction bases: 6. This CDR3 spans 14 amino acids. Germline lookup yields CDR1 SGDLS and CDR2 YYNGEE. CDR3 nucleotide sequence: TGTGCCAGCAGCGTCCGGGACAGGGGCCAGGGCTACACCTTC. Translated: CASSVRDRGQGYTF.

The rearrangement links TRBV2 to TRBJ1-5, with D unresolved. The CDR3 has 11 residues. The ends were cut back, 6 bases at V and 7 bases at J, with 7 bases in the middle. The germline CDR1 and CDR2 sequences are SNHLY and FYNNEI. In DNA, the CDR3 is TGTGCCAGCAGGCGACAACAGCCCCAGCATTTT. Translation: CASRRQQPQHF. Supplemented by reference TRBV2 and TRBJ1-5, the full variable domain reads EPEVTQTPSHQVTQMGQEVILRCVPISNHLYFYWYRQILGQKVEFLVSFYNNEISEKSEIFDDQFSVERPDGSNFTLKIRSTKLEDSAMYFCASRRQQPQHFGDGTRLSIL.

The genes are TRBV19 and TRBJ2-7, with 10 bases lining up with TRBD2. The length of the CDR3 is 19 residues. Germline lookup yields CDR1 LNHDA and CDR2 SQIVND (reference sequence). Germline trimming cut 5 bases from V and 0 bases from J; bases unmatched to any gene: 16. Here the CDR3 DNA reads TGTGCCAGTAGTGGGCTAGCGGGAGAGCGGAGATTGGGCTCCTACGAGCAGTACTTC. Protein sequence: CASSGLAGERRLGSYEQYF.

The chain links TRBV19 to TRBJ2-1; TRBD1 might be the D (6 bases). Trimming removed 7 bases from V and 8 bases from J, with 15 bases in between. The V gene's germline CDR1 is LNHDA and CDR2 SQIVND (reference sequence). The CDR3 is 13 amino acids. The CDR3 DNA sequence: TGTGCCAGTACCGCAGGGGCGTCCTATGAGCAGTTCTTC. Its protein product is CASTAGASYEQFF.

This chain joins TRBV19 and TRBJ1-1, with D possibly being TRBD1 (6 bases). Deletions cut 7 bases from V and 6 bases from J, with 18 bases between. From germline, CDR1 is LNHDA and CDR2 SQIVND (reference sequence). The CDR3 sequence is 14 residues long. The CDR3 region is CASNTKQGWAEAFF. Here the CDR3 DNA reads TGTGCCAGTAACACGAAGCAGGGGTGGGCTGAAGCTTTCTTT.

DNA of the CDR3: TGTGCCAGCAGCCTCTGGGACACCTACGAGCAGTACTTC. This translates into CASSLWDTYEQYF. This rearrangement joins TRBV11-1 to TRBJ2-7, with D possibly being TRBD1 (6 bases). This CDR3 comprises 13 residues. In germline, CDR1 is SGHAT, CDR2 FQDESV (reference sequence). The V gene lost 5 bases and the J gene lost 2 bases, with 10 bases spanning the gap.

Many counts were recorded for this clonotype. The chain has TRBV4-1 and TRBJ2-7; 9 bases are shared with TRBD1. Germline CDR1 MGHRA, CDR2 YSYEKL. The junction had 3 bases not matched to a gene; V was cut back by 3 bases and J by 3 bases. CDR3 length: 14 residues. The chain's CDR3 is CASSQTGGHYEQYF. The CDR3 region has the DNA TGCGCCAGCAGCCAGACAGGGGGTCACTACGAGCAGTACTTC.

The V and J genes are TRBV4-1 and TRBJ2-7; 9 bases map to TRBD1. Germline V gene lookup returns CDR1 MGHRA and CDR2 YSYEKL. CDR3 length: 16 residues. After removal of 0 bases from V and 2 bases from J, the junction contained 5 bases not matched to a gene. The chain's CDR3 is CASSQDLRTGAYEQYF. The CDR3 DNA is TGCGCCAGCAGCCAAGACCTCCGGACAGGGGCCTACGAGCAGTACTTC.

This clonotype was counted a few times. This chain connects TRBV2 to TRBJ2-3; 8 nucleotides line up with TRBD1. Germline CDR1 reads SNHLY; CDR2 reads FYNNEI. V lost 11 bases to trimming and J lost 2 bases; unmatched junction nucleotides: 6. This CDR3 spans 13 amino acids. CDR3 residues: CAYGQGNTDTQYF. The CDR3 DNA follows: TGTGCCTACGGACAGGGAAACACAGATACGCAGTATTTT.

Ten or more counts support this clonotype. V is TRBV5-1 and J is TRBJ2-6; D is ambiguous. V gave up 0 bases and J gave up 0 bases, with 7 bases separating them. CDR3 length: 16 residues. Germline V gene data show CDR1 as SGHRS and CDR2 as YFSETQ. The CDR3 nucleotides are TGCGCCAGCAGCTTGGTATCGATCTCTGGGGCCAACGTCCTGACTTTC. It translates to CASSLVSISGANVLTF.

The chain employs TRBV4-2 and TRBJ2-7, with a weak D call TRBD1 (5 bases). The germline V gene has CDR1 LGHNA and CDR2 YNFKEQ. The CDR3 length is 14 residues. Trimming stripped 4 bases from V and 2 bases from J, with 12 bases between. CDR3: CASSLRQTPYEQYF. The CDR3 nucleotides read TGTGCCAGCAGCCTAAGACAGACCCCCTACGAGCAGTACTTC.

This clonotype appeared a few times. CDR3 coding DNA: TGTGCCAGCAGCAACGGCGGGGTTTATCAGCCCCAGCATTTT. Translating it yields CASSNGGVYQPQHF. The genes are TRBV5-4 and TRBJ1-5; D not certain. The length of the CDR3 is 14 residues. V lost 4 bases, J lost 5 bases, and 13 bases lay in between. Germline CDR1 is SGHNT and CDR2 is YYREEE (reference sequence).

In its sample, this clonotype was seen many times. The chain has TRBV29-1 and TRBJ1-6; D remains ambiguous. Trimming took 4 bases from V and 3 from J, leaving 7 bases between them. The CDR3 contains 13 residues. Germline V gene data show CDR1 as SQVTM and CDR2 as ANQGSEA. Here the CDR3 reads CSVGAGYNSPLHF. The CDR3 nucleotides are TGCAGCGTTGGGGCGGGCTATAATTCACCCCTCCACTTT.

This clonotype occurred many times. This chain joins TRBV19 and TRBJ1-2; D is unclear. Germline V gene lookup returns CDR1 LNHDA and CDR2 SQIVND (reference sequence). The CDR3 runs 12 residues. V was shortened by 10 bases and J by 4 bases, with 13 bases between the two germline ends. The CDR3 here is CATTRTGYGYTF. CDR3 in DNA: TGTGCCACCACCCGGACGGGCTATGGCTACACCTTC.

To note about this clonotype: A much larger clone differs from this one at a single base, so this may be a read error. The chain couples TRBV15 to TRBJ1-5, with D unresolved. Germline CDR1 and CDR2: LNHNV and YYDKDF (reference sequence). The ends were cut back, 4 bases at V and 7 bases at J, with 17 bases in the middle. The CDR3 is made up of 15 amino acids. CDR3: CATSKGYSTGQPQHF. The DNA of the CDR3 is TGTGCCACCAGCAAAGGATACTCAACTGGGCAGCCCCAGCATTTT.

This clonotype was observed at least ten times. The chain carries TRBV5-8 and TRBJ1-1, with no clear D. The V and J ends lost 1 base and 0 bases respectively, with 4 bases between them. The CDR3 has 13 residues. Germline V gene lookup returns CDR1 SGHTS and CDR2 YDEGEE. The CDR3 loop is CASSLMVNTEAFF. The CDR3 bases are TGTGCCAGCAGCTTGATGGTGAACACTGAAGCTTTCTTT.

This clonotype was counted many times. V and J are TRBV2 and TRBJ2-2, with TRBD1 matching 11 bases. The trim removed 10 bases at V and 3 bases at J, leaving 4 bases unmatched. Germline lookup yields CDR1 SNHLY and CDR2 FYNNEI. This CDR3 is 14 amino acids long. DNA of the CDR3: TGTGCCATGGGACAGGGGGACGACACCGGGGAGCTGTTTTTT. Protein: CAMGQGDDTGELFF.

This clonotype was seen ten or more times. The chain has TRBV24-1 and TRBJ2-6; D is perhaps TRBD1 (6 bases). The germline CDR1 and CDR2 sequences are KGHDR and SFDVKD. There are 18 residues in the CDR3. Trimming cost V 2 bases and J 2 bases, with 15 bases left between them. CDR3 coding DNA: TGTGCCACCAGTGATTCTTTTGGGGGCACCACTGGGGCCAACGTCCTGACTTTC. It encodes CATSDSFGGTTGANVLTF.

This clonotype was seen more than once but under ten times. The V and J genes are TRBV24-1 and TRBJ1-6; 7 bases are a match to TRBD1. Germline loops: CDR1 KGHDR, CDR2 SFDVKD. The length of the CDR3 is 16 residues. V shed 2 bases and J 8 bases; nucleotides not matched to a gene: 8. CDR3 coding DNA: TGTGCCACCAGTGATTCCCGACAGGGAAGGGATTCACCCCTCCACTTT. Its protein is CATSDSRQGRDSPLHF.

The sample holds one count of this clonotype. The chain couples TRBV15 to TRBJ1-5, with 8 nucleotides matching TRBD1. CDR1 and CDR2 (germline): LNHNV, YYDKDF (reference sequence). J lost 4 bases, V lost 3 bases, and 8 bases had no gene match. CDR3 length equals 16 residues. CDR3 in amino acids: CATSSLAGQGNQPQHF. In nucleotides, the CDR3 is TGTGCCACCAGCAGCTTGGCAGGACAGGGAAATCAGCCCCAGCATTTT.